Each of the 15 T cell receptor beta chains below was sequenced from the same sample in a study of shared clonotypes between healthy human individuals. TCRdb's copy holds only in-frame clones and misses some; the assay was immunoSEQ multiplex PCR. The sample includes fewer than 200,000 clones, around 93% of them seen just once. Sequenced input: naive CD4+ T cells sorted from blood. Regarding subset: CD45RA+ positively selected. All receptors come from a woman aged 25 to 45 in good health.

The genes are TRBV27 and TRBJ2-1, with 9 positions matching TRBD1. V shed 5 bases and J 10 bases; nucleotides not matched to a gene: 6. Germline CDR1 reads MNHEY; CDR2 reads SMNVEV (reference sequence). This CDR3 has 13 residues. CDR3 in DNA: TGTGCCAGCAGTGTCTACAGGGGGCGGGAGCAGTTCTTC. Residues: CASSVYRGREQFF.

The chain employs TRBV6-6 and TRBJ1-1; D remains ambiguous. The CDR3 spans 11 residues. CDR1 and CDR2 from the germline V gene are MNHNY and SVGAGI (reference sequence). The V end was cut by 6 bases, the J end by 7 bases, with 9 bases between. DNA for the CDR3: TGTGCCAGCAGACTATCGAATGAAGCTTTCTTT. It encodes CASRLSNEAFF.

This chain uses TRBV5-1 with TRBJ2-5; D may be TRBD2 (5 bases). The closer fit of TRBJ2-7 to the DNA end suggests the J call may be wrong. The CDR3 has 13 residues. Germline CDR1 SGHRS, CDR2 YFSETQ. The chain's CDR3 is CASSSFFEGEQYF. The CDR3 bases are TGCGCCAGCAGCTCGTTCTTTGAGGGCGAGCAGTACTTC.

In its sample, this clone was seen once. The rearrangement joins TRBV4-1 to TRBJ2-1, with D possibly TRBD2 on 5 matching bases. The CDR3 totals 17 residues. V dropped 3 bases and J dropped 0 bases, with 15 bases sitting between them. Per the germline V gene, CDR1 is MGHRA and CDR2 is YSYEKL. The CDR3 coding sequence is TGCGCCAGCAGCCACCTCTTCGCGGGTCGCTCCTACAATGAGCAGTTCTTC. The encoded protein is CASSHLFAGRSYNEQFF.

The genes are TRBV19 and TRBJ2-6; D is perhaps TRBD1 or TRBD2 (5 bases each). This CDR3 region has 18 residues. Looked up from germline, CDR1 is LNHDA and CDR2 is SQIVND (reference sequence). V was shortened by 4 bases and J by 0 bases, with 16 bases between the two germline ends. CDR3 sequence: CASSTRGRAFSGANVLTF. The CDR3 DNA reads TGTGCCAGTAGTACTCGGGGACGGGCCTTCTCTGGGGCCAACGTCCTGACTTTC.

V usage is TRBV12-1 and J usage is TRBJ2-7; TRBD2 is the table's D call, not checked against the DNA. TRBV12-1 is a pseudogene. CDR3 size: 16 residues. The CDR3 coding sequence is TGTGCCAGCAGCTTCGCTAGCGGGAGGGCACGTTACGAGCAGTACTTC. Its translation is CASSFASGRARYEQYF.

The rearrangement uses TRBV7-2 and TRBJ2-7; D may be TRBD1 or TRBD2 (6 bases each). This CDR3 comprises 14 residues. The V gene's germline CDR1 is SGHTA and CDR2 FQGNSA. Between the trimmed V and J ends, which lost 5 bases and 2 bases, there was a span of 13 bases. The CDR3 reads CASSRGTPTYEQYF. The CDR3 nucleotides read TGTGCCAGCAGCCGCGGGACACCCACCTACGAGCAGTACTTC.

The CDR3 sequence: CASSEGGQERGNTIYF. The CDR3 DNA reads TGCGCCAGCAGCGAAGGGGGACAGGAACGTGGAAACACCATATATTTT. The V and J genes are TRBV4-1 and TRBJ1-3; 8 positions agree with TRBD1. This CDR3 spans 16 amino acids. Per the germline V gene, CDR1 is MGHRA and CDR2 is YSYEKL. Germline trimming cut 5 bases from V and 3 bases from J; bases unmatched to any gene: 9.

CDR3 in DNA: TGTGCCAGCAGTGACGTGGGTGTACAGCTTTTTAATCAGCCCCAGCATTTT. It codes for CASSDVGVQLFNQPQHF. The genes are TRBV2 and TRBJ1-5; D uncertain. This CDR3 spans 17 amino acids. Trimming removed 3 bases from V and 4 bases from J, with 19 bases in between. Germline lookup yields CDR1 SNHLY and CDR2 FYNNEI.

This chain uses TRBV6-5 with TRBJ2-3, with unresolved D. Deletions cut 6 bases from V and 4 bases from J, with 8 bases between. The CDR3 totals 12 residues. Germline V CDR1 and CDR2: MNHEY, SVGAGI. CDR3 residues: CASRSRPDTQYF. CDR3 in DNA: TGTGCCAGCAGATCAAGGCCAGATACGCAGTATTTT.

The genes are TRBV5-1 and TRBJ2-7; D remains unclear. Trimming removed 4 bases at V and 6 bases at J, with 8 bases between. Germline V gene sequence: CDR1 SGHRS, CDR2 YFSETQ. The CDR3 length is 11 residues. CDR3 nucleotides: TGCGCCAGCAGCGAGTCCAGCGAGCAGTACTTC. It yields the protein CASSESSEQYF.

The chain carries TRBV27 and TRBJ2-3; 8 bases match TRBD1. Germline loops: CDR1 MNHEY, CDR2 SMNVEV (reference sequence). Trimming took 6 bases from V and 7 from J; bases not matched to a gene: 9. The CDR3 extends over 14 amino acids. The CDR3 coding sequence is TGTGCCAGCAGAAGGTCAGGGGGCAAAAATACGCAGTATTTT. It encodes CASRRSGGKNTQYF.

This chain uses TRBV19 with TRBJ1-5, with 7 nucleotides matching TRBD1. Looked up from germline, CDR1 is LNHDA and CDR2 is SQIVND (reference sequence). This CDR3 has 15 amino acids. V dropped 3 bases and J dropped 7; count of bases not matched to a gene: 9. The CDR3 loop reads CASSILELQGQPQHF. Here the CDR3 DNA reads TGTGCCAGTAGTATCCTGGAACTACAGGGGCAGCCCCAGCATTTT.

This chain joins TRBV9 and TRBJ2-5; 10 nucleotides line up with TRBD2. The J segment lost 5 bases and the V segment lost 4 bases, leaving 5 bases of the junction unmatched. The germline CDR1 and CDR2 sequences are SGDLS and YYNGEE. This CDR3 comprises 14 residues. The CDR3 bases are TGTGCCAGCAGCCCATGGACTAGCGGCGAGACCCAGTACTTC. As protein: CASSPWTSGETQYF.

In DNA form, the CDR3 reads TGTGCCAGCAGCTTAGTTCCTAGCGGGGCGACAGATACGCAGTATTTT. Its translation is CASSLVPSGATDTQYF. The chain has TRBV7-8 and TRBJ2-3, with 9 positions matching TRBD2. The trim removed 1 base at V and 3 bases at J, leaving 5 bases unmatched. Germline V lookup: CDR1 SGHVS, CDR2 FQNEAQ. CDR3 size: 16 residues. Full variable domain (remainder filled in from reference TRBV7-8 and TRBJ2-3): GAGVSQSPRYKVAKRGQDVALRCDPISGHVSLFWYQQALGQGPEFLTYFQNEAQLDKSGLPSDRFFAERPEGSVSTLKIQRTQQEDSAVYLCASSLVPSGATDTQYFGPGTRLTVL.